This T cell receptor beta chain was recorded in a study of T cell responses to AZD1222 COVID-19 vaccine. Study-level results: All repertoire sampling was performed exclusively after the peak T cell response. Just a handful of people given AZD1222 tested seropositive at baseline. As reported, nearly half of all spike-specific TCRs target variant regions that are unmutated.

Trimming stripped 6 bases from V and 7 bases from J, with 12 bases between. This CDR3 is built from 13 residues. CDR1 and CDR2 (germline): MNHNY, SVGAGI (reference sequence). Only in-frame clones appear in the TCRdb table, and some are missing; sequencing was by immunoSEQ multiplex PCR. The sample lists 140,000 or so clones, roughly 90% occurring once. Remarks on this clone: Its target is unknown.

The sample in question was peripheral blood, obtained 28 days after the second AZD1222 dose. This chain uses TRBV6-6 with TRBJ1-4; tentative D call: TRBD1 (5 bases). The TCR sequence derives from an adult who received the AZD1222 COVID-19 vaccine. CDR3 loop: CASRDSPFEKLFF. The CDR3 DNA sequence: TGTGCCAGCAGAGACAGTCCTTTTGAAAAACTGTTTTTT.